Listed below are T cell receptor beta chains from one sample, sequenced in a study of cytomegalovirus exposure and HLA in healthy donors. Measured with immunoSEQ multiplex PCR; TCRdb has only the in-frame clones, and not every one. The sample lists about 90,000 clones, about four fifths occurring once. The material sequenced was PBMCs. Every receptor here comes from a woman aged 18-29 years in good health and CMV-seropositive. The CDR3 runs from the conserved cysteine through the conserved F or W. A D gene is named only where the DNA matches it firmly. Part of the rows lack a size; the others show once, few, many or a class for expanded clones.

V gene,D gene,clone size,J gene,CDR3 protein,CDR3 DNA
TRBV7-2,.,.,TRBJ2-1,CASSFRDYNEQFF,TGTGCCAGCAGCTTCCGGGACTACAATGAGCAGTTCTTC
TRBV10-3,.,.,TRBJ2-5,CATSDQETQYF,TGTGCCACTTCGGACCAAGAGACCCAGTACTTC
TRBV9,.,.,TRBJ1-1,CASSVAGGDTEAFF,TGTGCCAGCAGCGTAGCTGGAGGGGACACTGAAGCTTTCTTT
TRBV6-1,.,.,TRBJ2-7,CASNGHLSHEQYF,TGTGCCAGCAATGGACATCTATCTCACGAGCAGTACTTC
TRBV25-1,TRBD2,.,TRBJ2-7,CASSERGGDLSYEQYF,TGTGCCAGCAGTGAACGCGGGGGAGATTTATCCTACGAGCAGTACTTC
TRBV30,.,.,TRBJ1-5,CAWSPISNQPQHF,TGTGCCTGGAGCCCTATTTCGAATCAGCCCCAGCATTTT
TRBV27,TRBD2,.,TRBJ2-1,CASSLGTSNNEQFF,TGTGCCAGCAGTTTAGGGACTAGCAACAATGAGCAGTTCTTC
TRBV19,TRBD2,.,TRBJ2-3,CASTGTSGGAPDTQYF,TGTGCCAGTACCGGGACTAGCGGGGGGGCCCCAGATACGCAGTATTTT
TRBV11-2,TRBD1,.,TRBJ2-7,CASSLPAPDRTYEQYF,TGTGCCAGCAGCTTACCGGCCCCGGACAGGACCTACGAGCAGTACTTC
TRBV5-8,.,few,TRBJ1-1,CASSFSAGNGFF,TGTGCCAGCAGCTTTTCAGCCGGGAACGGTTTCTTT
TRBV6-5,.,.,TRBJ2-1,CASSVLGGADNEQFF,TGTGCCAGCAGTGTCCTTGGGGGGGCGGATAATGAGCAGTTCTTC
TRBV6-5,TRBD1,.,TRBJ1-2,CASRTGDGYTF,TGTGCCAGCAGAACAGGGGATGGCTACACCTTC
TRBV7-3,.,.,TRBJ2-5,CASSLGGYQETQYF,TGTGCCAGCAGCTTAGGGGGGTACCAAGAGACCCAGTACTTC
TRBV7-9,TRBD2,once,TRBJ2-3,CASSLSGGAFADTQYF,TGTGCCAGCAGCCTTAGCGGGGGGGCTTTTGCAGATACGCAGTATTTT